These T cell receptor beta chains were read from a single sample in a study of CD4+ T cells in melanoma. Libraries were prepared by immunoSEQ multiplex PCR; TCRdb keeps only in-frame clonotypes and omits some of them. The repertoire holds about 21,000 clones, with roughly 80% as singletons. Sequencing was done on a sample of cells from a culture (not recorded whether cultured in vitro). Receptors originate from a human donor with melanoma. Both conserved end residues are part of each CDR3. The D gene is left open where the match is weak. The listing skips clone size in some rows; elsewhere it reads once, few, many or a size class.

J gene,V gene,clone size,D gene,CDR3 protein,CDR3 DNA
TRBJ1-1,TRBV7-2,once,NA,CASSPRSGRVMNTEAFF,TGTGCCAGCAGCCCCCGGTCCGGACGGGTGATGAACACTGAAGCTTTCTTT
TRBJ1-4,TRBV5-1,few,NA,CASSLDGERLFF,TGCGCCAGCAGCTTGGATGGGGAGCGACTGTTTTTT
TRBJ1-6,TRBV6-1,NA,TRBD1,CASRPGQTNSPLHF,TGTGCCAGCAGGCCGGGACAGACTAATTCACCCCTCCACTTT
TRBJ2-7,TRBV5-4,NA,NA,CASSLVPTYEQYF,TGTGCCAGCAGCTTGGTCCCCACCTACGAGCAGTACTTC
TRBJ2-7,TRBV10-3,NA,TRBD1,CAISESKGTGPDEQYF,TGTGCCATCAGTGAGTCGAAAGGGACAGGGCCCGACGAGCAGTACTTC
TRBJ2-3,TRBV7-8,NA,TRBD1,CASSSRTGSDTQYF,TGTGCCAGCAGCTCAAGGACAGGGAGTGATACGCAGTATTTT
TRBJ1-2,TRBV6-1,few,TRBD1,CASSEGQRFYGYTF,TGTGCCAGCAGCGAGGGACAGCGCTTCTATGGCTACACCTTC
TRBJ1-1,TRBV7-9,medium-sized,NA,CASSPKTGNTEAFF,TGTGCCAGCAGCCCAAAGACAGGGAACACTGAAGCTTTCTTT
TRBJ2-1,TRBV30,NA,TRBD2,CAWSRGGRWERGALLSYNEQFF,TGTGCCTGGAGCCGCGGGGGAAGATGGGAGCGGGGGGCACTGCTCTCCTACAATGAGCAGTTCTTC
TRBJ2-4,TRBV11-2,NA,NA,CASSLSGWGNIQYF,TGTGCCAGCAGCTTATCGGGGTGGGGGAACATTCAGTACTTC
TRBJ2-5,TRBV5-1,NA,NA,CASSLNNKGPETQYF,TGCGCCAGCAGCTTGAATAATAAGGGGCCGGAGACCCAGTACTTC
TRBJ2-3,TRBV7-8,NA,TRBD1,CASSPPSRGQTDTQYF,TGTGCCAGCAGCCCCCCGAGCAGGGGGCAAACAGATACGCAGTATTTT
TRBJ2-7,TRBV11-2,NA,NA,CASSFTRDYEQYF,TGTGCCAGCAGCTTCACCAGGGACTACGAGCAGTACTTC
TRBJ2-5,TRBV12-5,NA,NA,CASGPMGVQFREETQYF,TGTGCTAGTGGTCCAATGGGGGTACAGTTTAGGGAAGAGACCCAGTACTTC
TRBJ1-6,TRBV2,NA,NA,CASSVGSSYNSPLHF,TGTGCCAGCAGTGTAGGGAGCTCCTATAATTCACCCCTCCACTTT
TRBJ1-1,TRBV5-6,NA,NA,CASSLRDASLEAFF,TGTGCCAGCAGCTTGCGGGACGCCTCACTTGAAGCTTTCTTT
TRBJ1-3,TRBV6-5,NA,NA,CASSYSSSFGNTIYF,TGTGCCAGCAGTTACTCGTCTTCCTTTGGAAACACCATATATTTT
TRBJ1-1,TRBV18,NA,TRBD1,CASSPLGQGSGTEAFF,TGTGCCAGCTCACCGTTAGGACAGGGATCGGGCACTGAAGCTTTCTTT
TRBJ1-2,TRBV7-2,NA,NA,CASSLGSYGYTF,TGTGCCAGCAGCTTAGGCAGCTATGGCTACACCTTC
TRBJ1-4,TRBV9,once,NA,CASSVGRGSNEKLFF,TGTGCCAGCAGCGTAGGACGGGGAAGTAATGAAAAACTGTTTTTT
TRBJ1-4,TRBV2,NA,NA,CASSQDPGGYEKLFF,TGTGCCAGCAGTCAGGACCCGGGAGGATACGAAAAACTGTTTTTT
TRBJ1-2,TRBV5-4,NA,NA,CASSSPDFSRAGYTF,TGTGCCAGCAGCTCGCCTGACTTCTCTCGGGCTGGCTACACCTTC
TRBJ2-7,TRBV6-5,few,TRBD1,CASSNRGSEQYF,TGTGCCAGCAGTAACAGGGGCAGCGAGCAGTACTTC
TRBJ2-5,TRBV6-5,NA,NA,CASRNDITGIGTQYF,TGTGCCAGCAGAAACGACATTACGGGTATTGGGACCCAGTACTTC
TRBJ1-1,TRBV18,NA,TRBD1,CASSPRAGTGLEAFF,TGTGCCAGCTCACCACGTGCCGGGACAGGTCTAGAAGCTTTCTTT
TRBJ2-2,TRBV7-8,few,TRBD2,CASSLGSGGTGELFF,TGTGCCAGCAGCTTAGGCTCGGGGGGCACCGGGGAGCTGTTTTTT
TRBJ2-5,TRBV5-1,few,NA,CASSLGHAKETQYF,TGCGCCAGCAGCTTGGGACATGCAAAAGAGACCCAGTACTTC
TRBJ1-6,TRBV18,NA,NA,CASSLLGAAYDSPLHF,TGTGCCAGCTCACTGCTGGGGGCGGCCTATGATTCACCCCTCCACTTT
TRBJ1-1,TRBV5-6,NA,NA,CASSRERPTEAFF,TGTGCCAGCAGCCGAGAACGCCCCACTGAAGCTTTCTTT
TRBJ2-2,TRBV19,NA,TRBD1,CASSIRQGTGELFF,TGTGCCAGTAGTATCCGACAGGGGACCGGGGAGCTGTTTTTT
TRBJ2-2,TRBV30,NA,NA,CACPSRTANTGELFF,TGTGCCTGTCCCTCCCGGACAGCGAACACCGGGGAGCTGTTTTTT
TRBJ2-7,TRBV5-1,NA,NA,CASSLRPGPYEQYF,TGCGCCAGCAGCTTGAGACCAGGTCCCTACGAGCAGTACTTC
TRBJ1-1,TRBV2,NA,NA,CASSGGAAEAFF,TGTGCCAGCAGTGGGGGCGCGGCTGAAGCTTTCTTT
TRBJ2-1,TRBV2,once,TRBD2,CASSPSGGARDEQFF,TGTGCCAGCAGCCCTAGCGGGGGGGCCAGGGATGAGCAGTTCTTC
TRBJ2-5,TRBV5-1,once,NA,CASKARWYEETQYF,TGCGCCAGCAAGGCCAGGTGGTACGAAGAGACCCAGTACTTC
TRBJ1-4,TRBV9,NA,TRBD1,CASSLSAGTGGEKLFF,TGTGCCAGCAGCCTAAGCGCCGGGACAGGGGGAGAAAAACTGTTTTTT
TRBJ2-7,TRBV29-1,NA,TRBD1,CSVGDSYEQYF,TGCAGCGTAGGGGACAGCTACGAGCAGTACTTC
TRBJ2-2,TRBV18,few,NA,CASSLQASAGELFF,TGTGCCAGCTCGCTCCAAGCGAGCGCCGGGGAGCTGTTTTTT
TRBJ1-2,TRBV19,once,NA,CASSQGFYGYTF,TGTGCCAGTAGCCAGGGCTTCTATGGCTACACCTTC
TRBJ2-7,TRBV30,NA,NA,CAWSPGYEQYF,TGTGCCTGGAGCCCCGGGTATGAGCAGTACTTC
TRBJ1-4,TRBV11-2,once,NA,CASSQSGGINEKLFF,TGTGCCAGCAGCCAGTCCGGGGGGATTAATGAAAAACTGTTTTTT
TRBJ2-1,TRBV29-1,NA,NA,CSVGAGVIDNEQFF,TGCAGCGTTGGGGCAGGGGTCATCGACAATGAGCAGTTCTTC
TRBJ2-5,TRBV5-1,NA,NA,CASSFVGVGETQYF,TGCGCCAGCAGCTTTGTCGGGGTAGGAGAGACCCAGTACTTC
TRBJ2-1,TRBV30,NA,NA,CAWLGLNEQFF,TGTGCCTGGCTCGGGCTCAATGAGCAGTTCTTC